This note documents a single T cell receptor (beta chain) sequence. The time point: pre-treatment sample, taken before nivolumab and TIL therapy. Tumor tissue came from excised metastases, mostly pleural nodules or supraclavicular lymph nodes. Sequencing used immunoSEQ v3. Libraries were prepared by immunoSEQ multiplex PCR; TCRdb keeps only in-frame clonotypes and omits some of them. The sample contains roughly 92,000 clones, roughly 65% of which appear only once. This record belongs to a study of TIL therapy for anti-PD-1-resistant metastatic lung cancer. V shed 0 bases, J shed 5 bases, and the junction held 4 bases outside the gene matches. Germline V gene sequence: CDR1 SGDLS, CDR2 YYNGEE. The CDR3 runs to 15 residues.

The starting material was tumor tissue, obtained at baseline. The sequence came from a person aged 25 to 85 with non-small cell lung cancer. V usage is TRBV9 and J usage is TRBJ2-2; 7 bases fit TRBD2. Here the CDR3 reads CASSVGLAATGELFF. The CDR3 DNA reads TGTGCCAGCAGCGTAGGCCTAGCGGCTACCGGGGAGCTGTTTTTT.